This section outlines one T cell receptor beta chain sequence together with its context. There are many counts of this clonotype. Its antigen is not yet known. No qualities accompany the bases; no much larger clone lies one base away. This entry is derived from a study of T cell repertoires in cytomegalovirus infection (dated by TCRdb to the late 2010s). At the level of the whole study: Donor HLA type was relevant to the analysis, as public TCR beta signatures indicated carriage of CMV infection together with the matching HLA type. Here is what the overall study found, with its caveats: In both this cohort and an independent approximately 400-donor cohort, the cumulative frequency of public TCR beta family members distinguished carriers of CMV infection plus the relevant HLA type. In the ex vivo response, HLA-C-restricted CMV-specific TCR beta clonotypes were dominant, and in two of eight donors the single most frequent clonotype came from this HLA-C-restricted group.

Its CDR3 holds 14 amino acids, cysteine through phenylalanine. The read is trimmed to its CDR3 DNA, 42 bases read in frame from base 1. Trimmed from V: 6 bases; trimmed from J: 1 base; junction bases lacking a gene match: 6. CDR1 SEHNR and CDR2 FQNEAQ were looked up in the germline V gene (reference sequence). The sequencing machine was an Illumina HiSeq 1500. In-frame beta chains were kept once TCRdb had trimmed the public reads at Q25 with fastp and called clones with MiXCR. One record per CDR3 amino acid sequence lists the most common genes and DNA. The sample table contains roughly 500,000 distinct CDR3 sequences; only one count was recorded for approximately 15% of them. Roughly a quarter of the sample lies in the top ten.

The source of this sequence is a human donor in good health (CMV status not recorded). Some clones in this sample may be carry-over from other donors' samples. The chain employs TRBV7-9 and TRBJ2-7, and 7 junction bases match TRBD1. Sequencing input: CD8+ T cells from PBMCs. The nucleotide sequence is TGTGCCAGCAGTTCCCGGGACAGATCCTACGAGCAGTACTTC. Translated, it gives CASSSRDRSYEQYF.